This TCR delta chain originates from a study of γδ T cells in repeated Plasmodium falciparum infection. In this sample, this clone turned up a few times. The protein recorded in TCRdb matches a much larger clone and deviates from this DNA's translation at residue 17, suggesting a read error; the protein here is obtained by translating the DNA. TCRdb re-identified clones in the multiplex PCR reads via CATT. The sample consists of 85,000 to 90,000 delta-chain clones, over 1.3% of them appearing once. This CDR3 spans 24 amino acids. Per the germline V gene, CDR1 is GEAIGNYY and CDR2 is EKD. J was trimmed by 1 base and V by 0 bases; bases with no gene match: 27. Flow sorting of PBMC yielded separate Vgamma9/Vdelta2+ and Vdelta2-negative gammadelta T cell populations for bulk repertoire analysis.

The TCR sequence derives from a pool of human donors (malaria-infected and uninfected, not separated). The chain couples TRDV2 to TRDJ1; 11 bases are shared with TRDD3. TCRdb does not report a J gene; here it was assigned by matching the DNA to germline references. The sequencing sample was made of gamma-delta T cells from blood. The CDR3 sequence: CACDTVGSNRGQHWGIESTDKLIF. CDR3 nucleotide sequence: TGTGCCTGTGACACCGTCGGGTCTAACCGAGGACAGCACTGGGGGATAGAGTCCACCGATAAACTCATCTTT.